Below, 23 T cell receptor beta chains from the same sample are listed, as sequenced in a study of blood T cell repertoires in COVID-19. TCRdb's copy holds only in-frame clones and misses some; the assay was immunoSEQ multiplex PCR. The sample has around 120,000 clones; 87% are singletons. Sample: peripheral blood. These receptors were obtained from a human donor in a cohort sampled during active COVID-19.

This clone was counted only a few times. This chain joins TRBV21-1 and TRBJ2-2; the table's D call, TRBD2, was not checked against the DNA. TRBV21-1 is listed as a pseudogene. CDR3 size: 16 residues. The CDR3 here is CASSRPGGRSTGELFF. CDR3 nucleotides: TGTGCCAGCAGCCGTCCCGGGGGGCGAAGCACCGGGGAGCTGTTTTTT.

This clone was seen once. V is TRBV28 and J is TRBJ2-1, with a weak D call TRBD2 (5 bases). In germline, CDR1 is MDHEN, CDR2 SYDVKM. V was trimmed by 1 base and J by 12 bases, leaving 10 bases between them. This CDR3 has 12 amino acids. In DNA form, the CDR3 reads TGTGCCAGCAGTTTATTAACTGGAGGGCAGTTCTTC. Encoded protein: CASSLLTGGQFF.

The CDR3 loop reads CASSYDSMATNEKLFF. The CDR3 DNA reads as TGTGCCAGCAGCTATGACAGCATGGCAACTAATGAAAAACTGTTTTTT. This chain links TRBV5-8 with TRBJ1-4, with D tentatively TRBD1 (5 bases). Germline CDR1 SGHTS, CDR2 YDEGEE. Trimming removed 3 bases from V and 0 bases from J, with 12 bases in between. The CDR3 covers 16 residues. Drawing the rest from reference TRBV5-8 and TRBJ1-4, the complete variable domain is EAGVTQSPTHLIKTRGQQATLRCSPISGHTSVYWYQQALGLGLQFLLWYDEGEERNRGNFPPRFSGRQFPNYSSELNVNALELEDSALYLCASSYDSMATNEKLFFGSGTQLSVL.

The chain joins TRBV5-4 to TRBJ1-2; TRBD1 matches 8 bases. The CDR3 runs to 13 residues. V dropped 4 bases and J dropped 8; count of bases not matched to a gene: 7. Germline V lookup: CDR1 SGHNT, CDR2 YYREEE (reference sequence). Here the CDR3 reads CASSGDRGRGYTF. The CDR3 bases are TGTGCCAGCAGCGGTGACAGGGGACGGGGCTACACCTTC.

This clone was seen only once. The chain combines TRBV27 with TRBJ1-2; 8 bases are a match to TRBD1. Germline CDR1 is MNHEY and CDR2 is SMNVEV (reference sequence). J gave up 2 bases and V 4 bases, and 6 bases lay outside the gene matches. The CDR3 covers 15 residues. CDR3 residues: CASSSPRTGNYGYTF. Written as DNA, the CDR3 is TGTGCCAGCAGTTCCCCACGGACAGGGAACTATGGCTACACCTTC.

The gene calls are TRBV3-1 (or the pseudogene TRBV3-2) and TRBJ1-4; TRBD1 is a possible D gene (6 bases). CDR3 length equals 15 residues. V was cut by 1 base and J by 0 bases, with 6 bases left in between. CDR1 LGHDT and CDR2 YNNKEL come from the germline V gene (reference sequence). The CDR3 region is CASSQGQATNEKLFF. CDR3 sequence (DNA): TGTGCCAGCAGCCAAGGACAGGCAACTAATGAAAAACTGTTTTTT.

This rearrangement joins TRBV14 to TRBJ1-4; 8 nucleotides align to TRBD1. The trim removed 0 bases at V and 7 bases at J, leaving 13 bases unmatched. Germline CDR1 SGHDN, CDR2 FVKESK. The CDR3 sequence is 18 residues long. The CDR3 nucleotides read TGTGCCAGCAGCCAAGAAGCCTCGCCCAGGGGGCCGCTTGAAAAACTGTTTTTT. It is translated as CASSQEASPRGPLEKLFF.

The rearrangement joins TRBV11-2 to TRBJ2-4; D perhaps matches TRBD1 (5 bases). The CDR3 runs 14 residues. CDR1 SGHAT and CDR2 FQNNGV come from the germline V gene. V was trimmed by 3 bases and J by 6 bases, leaving 12 bases between them. CDR3 amino acids: CASSLIAQGNIQYF. The CDR3 region has the DNA TGTGCCAGCAGCTTGATTGCGCAGGGAAACATTCAGTACTTC.

V gene TRBV11-2 combines with J gene TRBJ1-6; the match to TRBD1 covers 9 bases. The CDR3 loop spans 15 amino acids. Trimming cost V 7 bases and J 9 bases; bases outside gene matches: 10. The germline V gene has CDR1 SGHAT and CDR2 FQNNGV. The CDR3 nucleotides are TGTGCCAGCAAGGGGGGGACAGGGAGTTTTTCACCCCTCCACTTT. Amino acids: CASKGGTGSFSPLHF.

V and J are TRBV7-9 and TRBJ1-1; tentative D call: TRBD1 (6 bases). CDR1 and CDR2 (germline): SEHNR, FQNEAQ (reference sequence). The CDR3 loop spans 14 amino acids. With 5 bases removed from V and 1 base from J, the gap between germline ends came to 11 bases. CDR3 in amino acids: CASSPQGPNTEAFF. The CDR3 nucleotides read TGTGCCAGCAGCCCACAGGGCCCGAACACTGAAGCTTTCTTT. Variable domain in full (rest from reference TRBV7-9 and TRBJ1-1): DTGVSQNPRHKITKRGQNVTFRCDPISEHNRLYWYRQTLGQGPEFLTYFQNEAQLEKSRLLSDRFSAERPKGSFSTLEIQRTEQGDSAMYLCASSPQGPNTEAFFGQGTRLTVV.

The chain employs TRBV24-1 and TRBJ2-5, with D tentatively TRBD2 (5 bases). The CDR3 is 15 amino acids. The V end was cut by 4 bases, the J end by 5 bases, with 16 bases between. CDR1 is KGHDR and CDR2 is SFDVKD in the germline V gene. The CDR3 sequence: CATSDPRRGQETQYF. Here the CDR3 DNA reads TGTGCCACCAGTGACCCACGGAGAGGGCAGGAGACCCAGTACTTC.

The chain employs TRBV14 and TRBJ2-7; 9 nucleotides match TRBD1. The CDR3 consists of 14 residues. Germline V gene lookup returns CDR1 SGHDN and CDR2 FVKESK. V shed 5 bases, J shed 2 bases, and the junction held 4 bases outside the gene matches. The CDR3 sequence is CASSGRDRAYEQYF. The CDR3 DNA reads as TGTGCCAGCAGCGGCCGGGACAGGGCCTACGAGCAGTACTTC.

The chain combines TRBV11-3 with TRBJ2-3; 12 bases line up with TRBD2. CDR1 is SGHNT, CDR2 YENEEA, per germline. This CDR3 contains 16 residues. Germline trimming cut 1 base from V and 4 bases from J; bases unmatched to any gene: 3. In DNA form, the CDR3 reads TGTGCCAGCAGCTTAGCCCTAGCGGGAGGGGCAGATACGCAGTATTTT. Its translation is CASSLALAGGADTQYF.

This clone came up a few times. This sequence joins TRBV19 and TRBJ1-5, with D tentatively TRBD1 (6 bases). The CDR3 length is 14 residues. Trimming stripped 4 bases from V and 6 bases from J, with 13 bases between. Germline values: CDR1 LNHDA, CDR2 SQIVND (reference sequence). The CDR3 sequence is CASSTNQGRQPQHF. The CDR3 region has the DNA TGTGCCAGTAGTACCAATCAGGGGCGTCAGCCCCAGCATTTT. The whole variable domain, filled in from reference TRBV19 and TRBJ1-5, reads DGGITQSPKYLFRKEGQNVTLSCEQNLNHDAMYWYRQDPGQGLRLIYYSQIVNDFQKGDIAEGYSVSREKKESFPLTVTSAQKNPTAFYLCASSTNQGRQPQHFGDGTRLSIL.

The rearrangement uses TRBV12-5 and TRBJ2-2, with 16 positions matching TRBD2. Germline CDR1 and CDR2: LGHNT and FRNRAP. V dropped 3 bases and J dropped 6; count of bases not matched to a gene: 13. This CDR3 comprises 20 residues. The CDR3 loop reads CASGFSRGTSGRAIAGELFF. The DNA of the CDR3 is TGTGCTAGTGGTTTCTCCAGGGGGACTAGCGGGAGGGCCATCGCCGGGGAGCTGTTTTTT.

V is TRBV19 and J is TRBJ2-7, with 7 bases fitting TRBD1. With 5 bases clipped from V and 3 bases from J, the junction kept 13 bases outside the gene matches. Germline CDR1 is LNHDA and CDR2 is SQIVND (reference sequence). The CDR3 totals 16 residues. This chain's CDR3 is CASSDDRGGQIYEQYF. CDR3 in DNA: TGTGCCAGTAGTGATGACCGAGGGGGCCAAATCTACGAGCAGTACTTC.

The chain joins TRBV11-2 to TRBJ1-4, with 9 bases aligning to TRBD1. V was clipped by 1 base and J by 8 bases; unmatched bases: 5. This CDR3 is 15 amino acids long. In germline, CDR1 is SGHAT, CDR2 FQNNGV. The CDR3 coding sequence is TGTGCCAGCAGCTTAGTCACAGGGGGCCCAGAAAAACTGTTTTTT. It translates to CASSLVTGGPEKLFF.

This clone was counted once. The chain is built from TRBV27 and TRBJ2-2, with D maybe TRBD1 (6 bases). CDR1 and CDR2 (germline): MNHEY, SMNVEV (reference sequence). CDR3 length: 14 amino acids. Between the trimmed V and J ends, which lost 5 bases and 5 bases, there was a span of 12 bases. In nucleotides, the CDR3 is TGTGCCAGCAGTCCCGGGACACTTACCGGGGAGCTGTTTTTT. This codes for CASSPGTLTGELFF.

This clone has a handful of counts. The rearrangement links TRBV6-2 or TRBV6-3 to TRBJ2-5, with TRBD2 matching 11 bases. The V and J ends lost 5 bases and 5 bases, in that order; junction bases with no gene match: 7. The CDR3 has 15 amino acids. Germline-derived CDR1 and CDR2 are MNHEY and SVGEGT. In DNA form, the CDR3 reads TGTGCCAGCAGTCCGCTAGCGGGGGGACGGGAGACCCAGTACTTC. Its translation: CASSPLAGGRETQYF.

This sequence joins TRBV27 and TRBJ1-2, with 9 bases that match TRBD1. The CDR3 runs to 14 residues. Unmatched junction bases numbered 7, after V lost 3 bases and J lost 8 bases. CDR1 MNHEY and CDR2 SMNVEV come from the germline V gene (reference sequence). DNA of the CDR3: TGTGCCAGCAGTTTGCGGGACAGGGAATCCGGCTACACCTTC. It translates to CASSLRDRESGYTF.

This chain joins TRBV18 and TRBJ2-3, with 14 positions matching TRBD2. V trimming: 3 bases; J trimming: 5 bases; junction bases outside the gene matches: 4. CDR3 length equals 16 residues. Germline V CDR1 and CDR2: KGHSH, LQKENI. CDR3 residues: CASSPGLAGGKDTQYF. In DNA, the CDR3 is TGTGCCAGCTCACCCGGACTAGCGGGGGGCAAAGATACGCAGTATTTT. Based on the CDR3 plus reference TRBV18 and TRBJ2-3, the full variable domain is NAGVMQNPRHLVRRRGQEARLRCSPMKGHSHVYWYRQLPEEGLKFMVYLQKENIIDESGMPKERFSAEFPKEGPSILRIQQVVRGDSAAYFCASSPGLAGGKDTQYFGPGTRLTVL.

The chain employs TRBV6-5 and TRBJ2-7, with D possibly being TRBD1 (6 bases). The CDR3 spans 12 residues. Trimming took 5 bases from V and 4 from J, leaving 9 bases between them. Per the germline V gene, CDR1 is MNHEY and CDR2 is SVGAGI. The CDR3 here is CASSPRGYEQYF. The CDR3 DNA reads as TGTGCCAGCAGTCCCAGGGGATACGAGCAGTACTTC.

The rearrangement joins TRBV5-6 to TRBJ2-2; a possible D gene is TRBD2 (6 bases). With 0 bases removed from V and 4 bases from J, the gap between germline ends came to 16 bases. Germline V gene sequence: CDR1 SGHDT, CDR2 YYEEEE. The CDR3 length is 17 residues. CDR3 sequence reads: CASSLGPPGAGTGELFF. Here the CDR3 DNA reads TGTGCCAGCAGCTTGGGCCCCCCGGGAGCCGGCACCGGGGAGCTGTTTTTT. Filled out from reference TRBV5-6 and TRBJ2-2, the complete variable domain reads DAGVTQSPTHLIKTRGQQVTLRCSPKSGHDTVSWYQQALGQGPQFIFQYYEEEERQRGNFPDRFSGHQFPNYSSELNVNALLLGDSALYLCASSLGPPGAGTGELFFGEGSRLTVL.